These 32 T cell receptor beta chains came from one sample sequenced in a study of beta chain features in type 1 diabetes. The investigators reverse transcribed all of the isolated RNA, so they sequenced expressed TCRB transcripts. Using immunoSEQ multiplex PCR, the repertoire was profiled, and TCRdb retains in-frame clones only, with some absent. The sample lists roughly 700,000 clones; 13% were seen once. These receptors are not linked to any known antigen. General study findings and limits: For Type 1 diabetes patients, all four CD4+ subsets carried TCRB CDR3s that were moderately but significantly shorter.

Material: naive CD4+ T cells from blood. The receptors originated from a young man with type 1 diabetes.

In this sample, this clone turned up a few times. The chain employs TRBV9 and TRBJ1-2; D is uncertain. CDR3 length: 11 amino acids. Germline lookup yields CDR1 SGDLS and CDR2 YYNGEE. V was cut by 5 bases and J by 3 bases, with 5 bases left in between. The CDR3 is CASSKDYGYTF. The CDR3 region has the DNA TGTGCCAGCAGTAAAGACTATGGCTACACCTTC.

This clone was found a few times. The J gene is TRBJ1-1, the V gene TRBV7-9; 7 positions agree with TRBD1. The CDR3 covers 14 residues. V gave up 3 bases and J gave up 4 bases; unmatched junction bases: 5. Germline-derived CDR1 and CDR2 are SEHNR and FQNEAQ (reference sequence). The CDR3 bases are TGTGCCAGCAGCTTCGCCCCAGGGGGCACTGAAGCTTTCTTT. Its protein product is CASSFAPGGTEAFF.

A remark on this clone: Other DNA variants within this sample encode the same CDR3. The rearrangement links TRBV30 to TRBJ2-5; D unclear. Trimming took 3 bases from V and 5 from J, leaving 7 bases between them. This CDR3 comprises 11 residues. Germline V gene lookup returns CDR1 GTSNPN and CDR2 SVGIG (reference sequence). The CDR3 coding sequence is TGTGCCTGGAGCCCCAGGGAGACCCAGTACTTC. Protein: CAWSPRETQYF.

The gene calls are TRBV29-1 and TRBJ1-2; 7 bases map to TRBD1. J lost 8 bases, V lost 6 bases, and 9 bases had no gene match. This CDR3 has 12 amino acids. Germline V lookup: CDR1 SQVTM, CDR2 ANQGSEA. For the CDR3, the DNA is TGCAGCGTACGACAGGGAGCAGGCGGCTACACCTTC. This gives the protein CSVRQGAGGYTF.

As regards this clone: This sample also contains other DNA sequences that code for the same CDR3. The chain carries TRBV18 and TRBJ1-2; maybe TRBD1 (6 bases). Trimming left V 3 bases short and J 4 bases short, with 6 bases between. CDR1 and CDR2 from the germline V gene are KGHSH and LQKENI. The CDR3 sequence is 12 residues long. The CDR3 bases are TGTGCCAGCTCACCGGACAGCTATGGCTACACCTTC. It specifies CASSPDSYGYTF.

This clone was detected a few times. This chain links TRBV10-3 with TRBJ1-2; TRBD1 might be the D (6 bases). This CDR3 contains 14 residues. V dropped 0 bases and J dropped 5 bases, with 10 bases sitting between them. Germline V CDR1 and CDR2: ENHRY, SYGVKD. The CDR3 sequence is CAISESTGPYGYTF. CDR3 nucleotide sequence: TGTGCCATCAGTGAGTCGACAGGTCCATATGGCTACACCTTC.

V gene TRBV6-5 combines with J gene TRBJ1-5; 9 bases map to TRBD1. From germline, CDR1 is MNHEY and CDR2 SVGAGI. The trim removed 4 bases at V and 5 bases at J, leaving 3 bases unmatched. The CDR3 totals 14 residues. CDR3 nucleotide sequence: TGTGCCAGCAGTTTTGGACAGGGGTATCAGCCCCAGCATTTT. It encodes CASSFGQGYQPQHF.

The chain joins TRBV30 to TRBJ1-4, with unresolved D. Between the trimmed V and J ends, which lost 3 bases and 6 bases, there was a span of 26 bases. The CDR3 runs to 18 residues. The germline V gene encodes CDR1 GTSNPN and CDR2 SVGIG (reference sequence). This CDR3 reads CAWRARLRTGESHEKLFF. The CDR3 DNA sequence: TGTGCCTGGAGGGCCAGACTGAGAACCGGAGAATCGCATGAAAAACTGTTTTTT.

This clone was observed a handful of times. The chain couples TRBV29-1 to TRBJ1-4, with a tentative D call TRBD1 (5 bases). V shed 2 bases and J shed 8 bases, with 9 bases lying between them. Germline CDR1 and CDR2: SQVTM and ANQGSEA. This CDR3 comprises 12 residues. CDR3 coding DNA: TGCAGCGTTGAACTCGGGGGAGAAAAACTGTTTTTT. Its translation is CSVELGGEKLFF.

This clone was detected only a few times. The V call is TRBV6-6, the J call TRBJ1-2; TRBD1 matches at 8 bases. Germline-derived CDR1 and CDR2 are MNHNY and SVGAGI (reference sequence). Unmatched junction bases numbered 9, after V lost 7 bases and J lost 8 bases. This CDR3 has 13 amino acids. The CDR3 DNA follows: TGTGCCAGCACCACAAGGACAGGGAACGGCTACACCTTC. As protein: CASTTRTGNGYTF.

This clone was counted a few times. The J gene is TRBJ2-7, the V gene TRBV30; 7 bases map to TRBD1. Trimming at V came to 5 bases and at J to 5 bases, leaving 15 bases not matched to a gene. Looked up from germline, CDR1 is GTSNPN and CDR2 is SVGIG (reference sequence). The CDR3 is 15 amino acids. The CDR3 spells CAWSLGAGGWDEQYF. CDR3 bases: TGTGCCTGGTCGCTAGGGGCAGGGGGTTGGGACGAGCAGTACTTC.

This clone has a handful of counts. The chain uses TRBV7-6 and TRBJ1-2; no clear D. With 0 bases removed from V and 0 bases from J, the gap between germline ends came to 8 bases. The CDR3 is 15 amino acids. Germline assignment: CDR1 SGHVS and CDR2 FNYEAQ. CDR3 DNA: TGTGCCAGCAGCTTAGCGGGGTTCACTAACTATGGCTACACCTTC. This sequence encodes CASSLAGFTNYGYTF.

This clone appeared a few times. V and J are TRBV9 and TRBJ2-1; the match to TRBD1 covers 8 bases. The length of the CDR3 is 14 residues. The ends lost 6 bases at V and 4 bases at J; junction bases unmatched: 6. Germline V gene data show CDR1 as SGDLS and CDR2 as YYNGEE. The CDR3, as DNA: TGTGCCAGCACCGCAGGGGGCGCTTACAATGAGCAGTTCTTC. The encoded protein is CASTAGGAYNEQFF. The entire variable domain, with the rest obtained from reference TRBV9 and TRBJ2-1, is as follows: DSGVTQTPKHLITATGQRVTLRCSPRSGDLSVYWYQQSLDQGLQFLIQYYNGEERAKGNILERFSAQQFPDLHSELNLSSLELGDSALYFCASTAGGAYNEQFFGPGTRLTVL.

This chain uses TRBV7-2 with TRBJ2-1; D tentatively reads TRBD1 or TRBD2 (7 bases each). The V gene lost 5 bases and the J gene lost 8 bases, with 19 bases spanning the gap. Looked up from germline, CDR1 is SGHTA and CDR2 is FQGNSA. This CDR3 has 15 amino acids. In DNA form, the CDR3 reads TGTGCCAGCAGCCTGGGACAGCTGGGGGGGGATGAGCAGTTCTTC. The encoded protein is CASSLGQLGGDEQFF. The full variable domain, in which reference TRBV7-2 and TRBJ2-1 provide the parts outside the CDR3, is GAGVSQSPSNKVTEKGKDVELRCDPISGHTALYWYRQSLGQGLEFLIYFQGNSAPDKSGLPSDRFSAERTGGSVSTLTIQRTQQEDSAVYLCASSLGQLGGDEQFFGPGTRLTVL.

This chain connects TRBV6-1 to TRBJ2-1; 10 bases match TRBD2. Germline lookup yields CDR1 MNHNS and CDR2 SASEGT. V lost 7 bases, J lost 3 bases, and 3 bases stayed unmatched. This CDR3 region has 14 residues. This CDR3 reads CASKQRGGYNEQFF. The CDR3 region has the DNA TGTGCCAGCAAACAGCGGGGGGGCTACAATGAGCAGTTCTTC.

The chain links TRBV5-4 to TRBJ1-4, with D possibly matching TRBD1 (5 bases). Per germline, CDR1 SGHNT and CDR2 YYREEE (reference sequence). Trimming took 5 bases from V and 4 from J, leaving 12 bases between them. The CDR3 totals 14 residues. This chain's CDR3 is CASSLPGFNEKLFF. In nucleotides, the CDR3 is TGTGCCAGCAGTTTGCCAGGGTTTAATGAAAAACTGTTTTTT.

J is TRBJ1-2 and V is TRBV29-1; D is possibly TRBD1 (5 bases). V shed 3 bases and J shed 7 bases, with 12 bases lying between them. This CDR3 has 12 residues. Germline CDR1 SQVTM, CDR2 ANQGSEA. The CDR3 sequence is CSVEAGSGGYTF. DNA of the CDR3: TGCAGCGTTGAGGCAGGGTCGGGTGGCTACACCTTC.

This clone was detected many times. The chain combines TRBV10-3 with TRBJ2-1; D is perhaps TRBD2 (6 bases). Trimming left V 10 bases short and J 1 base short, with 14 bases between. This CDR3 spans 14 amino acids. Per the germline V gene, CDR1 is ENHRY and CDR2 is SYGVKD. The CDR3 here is CATARDLSYNEQFF. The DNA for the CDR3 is TGTGCCACCGCCCGGGACTTATCCTACAATGAGCAGTTCTTC.

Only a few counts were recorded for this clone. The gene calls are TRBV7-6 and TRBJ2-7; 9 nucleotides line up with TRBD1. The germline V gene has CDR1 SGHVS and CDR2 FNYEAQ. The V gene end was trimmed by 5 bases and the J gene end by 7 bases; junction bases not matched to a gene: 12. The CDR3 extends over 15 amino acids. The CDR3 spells CASSLTGQGTEEQYF. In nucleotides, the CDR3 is TGTGCCAGCAGCCTCACGGGACAGGGAACCGAAGAGCAGTACTTC.

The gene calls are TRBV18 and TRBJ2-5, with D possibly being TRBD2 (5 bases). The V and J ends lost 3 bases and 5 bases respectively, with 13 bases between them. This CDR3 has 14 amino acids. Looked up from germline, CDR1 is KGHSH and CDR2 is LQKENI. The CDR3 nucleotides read TGTGCCAGCTCACCCTCAGCGGCACGGGAGACCCAGTACTTC. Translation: CASSPSAARETQYF.

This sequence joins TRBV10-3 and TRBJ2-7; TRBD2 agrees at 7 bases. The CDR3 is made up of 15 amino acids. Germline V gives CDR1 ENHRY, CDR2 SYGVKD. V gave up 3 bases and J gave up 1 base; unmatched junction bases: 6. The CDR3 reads CAISESPGGSYEQYF. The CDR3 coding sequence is TGTGCCATCAGTGAATCGCCGGGGGGTTCCTACGAGCAGTACTTC.

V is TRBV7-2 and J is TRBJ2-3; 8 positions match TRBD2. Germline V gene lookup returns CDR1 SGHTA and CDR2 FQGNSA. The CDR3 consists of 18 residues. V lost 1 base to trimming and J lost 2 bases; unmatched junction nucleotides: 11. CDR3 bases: TGTGCCAGCAGCTTAGGGAGGGTAGCGGGGCGATACACAGATACGCAGTATTTT. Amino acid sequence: CASSLGRVAGRYTDTQYF.

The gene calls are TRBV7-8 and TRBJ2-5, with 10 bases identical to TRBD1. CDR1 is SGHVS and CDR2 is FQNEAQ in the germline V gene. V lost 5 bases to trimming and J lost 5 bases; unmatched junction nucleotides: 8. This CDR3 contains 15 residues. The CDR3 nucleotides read TGTGCCAGCAGCCCGCGGACAGGGGGATTGGAGACCCAGTACTTC. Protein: CASSPRTGGLETQYF.

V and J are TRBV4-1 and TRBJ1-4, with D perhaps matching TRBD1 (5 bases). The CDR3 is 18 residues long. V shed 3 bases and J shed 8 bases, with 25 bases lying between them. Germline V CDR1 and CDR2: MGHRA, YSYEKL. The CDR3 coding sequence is TGCGCCAGCAGCCACCCCTCCGGCACAGGCTACAGAGGGGAAAAACTGTTTTTT. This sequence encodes CASSHPSGTGYRGEKLFF.

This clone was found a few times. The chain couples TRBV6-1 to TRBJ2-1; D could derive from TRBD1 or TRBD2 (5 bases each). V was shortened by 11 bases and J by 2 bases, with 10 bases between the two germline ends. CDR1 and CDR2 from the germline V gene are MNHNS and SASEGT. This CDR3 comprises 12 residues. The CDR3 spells CAGTWTYNEQFF. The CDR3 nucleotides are TGTGCCGGGACGTGGACCTACAATGAGCAGTTCTTC.

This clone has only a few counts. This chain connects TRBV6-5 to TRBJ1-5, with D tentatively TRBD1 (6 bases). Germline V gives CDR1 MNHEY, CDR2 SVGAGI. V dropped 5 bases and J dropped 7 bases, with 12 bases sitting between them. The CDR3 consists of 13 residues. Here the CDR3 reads CASSGTGKQPQHF. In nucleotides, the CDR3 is TGTGCCAGCAGTGGCACAGGGAAGCAGCCCCAGCATTTT.

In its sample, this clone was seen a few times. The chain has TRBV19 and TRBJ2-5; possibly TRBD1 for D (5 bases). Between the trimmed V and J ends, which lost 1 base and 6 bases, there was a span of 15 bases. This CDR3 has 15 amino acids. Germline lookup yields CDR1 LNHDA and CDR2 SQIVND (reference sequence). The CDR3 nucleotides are TGTGCCAGTAGTATAGGGCAGGGTGGTAGGCAGACCCAGTACTTC. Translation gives CASSIGQGGRQTQYF.

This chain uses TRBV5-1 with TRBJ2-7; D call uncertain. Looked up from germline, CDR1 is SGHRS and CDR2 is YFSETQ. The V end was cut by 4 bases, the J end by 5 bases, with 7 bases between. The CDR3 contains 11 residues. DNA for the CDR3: TGCGCCAGCAGCCAGGCGGACGAGCAGTACTTC. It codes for CASSQADEQYF.

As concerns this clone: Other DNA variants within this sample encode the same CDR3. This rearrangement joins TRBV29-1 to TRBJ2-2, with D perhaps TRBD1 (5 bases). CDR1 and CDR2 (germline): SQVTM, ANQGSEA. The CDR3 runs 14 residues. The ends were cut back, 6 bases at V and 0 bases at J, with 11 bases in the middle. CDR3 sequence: CSVRTSANTGELFF. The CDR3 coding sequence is TGCAGCGTAAGGACAAGTGCGAACACCGGGGAGCTGTTTTTT.

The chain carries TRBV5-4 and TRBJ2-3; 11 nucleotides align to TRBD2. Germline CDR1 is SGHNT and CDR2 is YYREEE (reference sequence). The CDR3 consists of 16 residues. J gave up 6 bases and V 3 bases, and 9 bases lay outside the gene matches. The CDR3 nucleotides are TGTGCCAGCAGCTCCCTTGGGCTAGCGGGGGGTGATACGCAGTATTTT. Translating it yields CASSSLGLAGGDTQYF.

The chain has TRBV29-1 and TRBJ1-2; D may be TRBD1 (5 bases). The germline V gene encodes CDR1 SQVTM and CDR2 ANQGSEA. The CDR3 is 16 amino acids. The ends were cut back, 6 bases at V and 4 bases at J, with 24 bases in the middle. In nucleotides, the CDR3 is TGCAGCGTCGGGGGAACTTCTCAGGGCGAGCTCTATGGCTACACCTTC. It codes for CSVGGTSQGELYGYTF.

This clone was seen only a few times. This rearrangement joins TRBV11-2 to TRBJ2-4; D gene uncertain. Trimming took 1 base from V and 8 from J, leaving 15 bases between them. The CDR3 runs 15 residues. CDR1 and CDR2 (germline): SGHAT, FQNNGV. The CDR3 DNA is TGTGCCAGCAGCTTAGCAGGACGGCTGGTAGACATTCAGTACTTC. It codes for CASSLAGRLVDIQYF.